This T cell receptor (beta chain) is drawn from a study of blood T cell repertoires in COVID-19. Study details: Spain, Italy and the United States supplied samples that represented acute and convalescent COVID-19.

Remarks on this clone: Other DNA sequences of this sample code for an identical CDR3.

In terms of age and location, participants ranged from about 18 to 90 years and lived in about two dozen US areas. Categorization into cohorts depended on clinical history that participants reported. Repertoires were generated with immunoSEQ multiplex PCR, while TCRdb's copy carries only in-frame clones and drops some. In the table there are roughly 220,000 clones, about 86% of which are singletons. The CDR3 is 15 amino acids. Germline-derived CDR1 and CDR2 are MNHEY and SVGEGT. Trimming stripped 5 bases from V and 2 bases from J, with 13 bases between. The sample consisted of PBMCs or T cells enriched from blood (not recorded which). The source is a woman aged 35 to 49 with acute COVID-19. The V gene is TRBV6-2 or TRBV6-3, the J gene TRBJ1-5; D is uncertain. DNA of the CDR3: TGTGCCAGCAGTCTGGGAGGTAGTCGCAATCAGCCCCAGCATTTT. It yields the protein CASSLGGSRNQPQHF.